The rows below give T cell receptor beta chains drawn from one sample of a study of type 1 regulatory T cells. These receptors have no identified antigens. TCRdb reanalysed the reads using MiXCR and keeps one entry per CDR3 protein. The sample shows about 60,000 distinct CDR3 sequences, 60% to 65% of them seen only once. Sequencing was performed on cultured non-Tr1 T cells, either the whole culture or a sorted T cell fraction (not recorded which). The receptors were sampled from a human donor in good health. CDR3s include the opening cysteine and the closing phenylalanine or tryptophan. The D gene is left open where the match is weak. Only part of the rows carry a size: once, few, many, or a class if the clone is expanded.

j_call | v_call | clone_size | d_call | cdr3_nt | cdr3_aa
TRBJ2-1 | TRBV7-6 | . | . | TGTGCCAGCAGAGGCCTGGAAAGTAATGAGCAGTTCTTC | CASRGLESNEQFF
TRBJ2-3 | TRBV18 | . | . | TGTGCCAGCTCACCCACCGGACGGGCAGATACGCAGTATTTT | CASSPTGRADTQYF
TRBJ2-3 | TRBV3-1 | . | TRBD2 | TGTGCCAGCAGCCTGACTAGCGGGAACACAGATACGCAGTATTTT | CASSLTSGNTDTQYF
TRBJ1-5 | TRBV10-3 | . | . | TGTGCCATCAGCAAGGACAGCGGCAATCAGCCCCAGCATTTT | CAISKDSGNQPQHF
TRBJ1-4 | TRBV5-4 | few | . | TGTGCCAGCAGCCCCGCCATGGAAGAAAAACTGTTTTTT | CASSPAMEEKLFF
TRBJ2-7 | TRBV2 | few | TRBD2 | TGTGCCGGGAGGGACGAAGGCTCCTACGAGCAGTACTTC | CAGRDEGSYEQYF
TRBJ1-2 | TRBV12-3/TRBV12-4 | . | . | TGTGCCAGCAGTTTGCACCCAGGCACCTATGGCTACACCTTC | CASSLHPGTYGYTF
TRBJ1-6 | TRBV20-1 | . | . | TGCAGTGCGCAACCCAATGTAGATTCACCCCTCCACTTT | CSAQPNVDSPLHF
TRBJ1-6 | TRBV7-2 | few | . | TGTGCCAGCAGCCCAAACCTGGGGTACGGTTCACCCCTCCACTTT | CASSPNLGYGSPLHF
TRBJ2-7 | TRBV14 | . | . | TGTGCCAGCAGCCAAACGGAGCACAGAGTCAACTACGAGCAGTACTTC | CASSQTEHRVNYEQYF
TRBJ2-5 | TRBV7-9 | . | . | TGTGCCAGCAGCTCACGCTTGGGCCAAGAGACCCAGTACTTC | CASSSRLGQETQYF
TRBJ1-1 | TRBV27 | . | . | TGTGCCAGCAGTTGGGGGGCGCGGACTGAAGCTTTCTTT | CASSWGARTEAFF
TRBJ2-7 | TRBV20-1 | . | . | TGCAGTGCGAGCGATGACAGGGAGGAGAACGAGCAGTACTTC | CSASDDREENEQYF
TRBJ2-3 | TRBV11-1 | few | . | TGTGCCAGCAGAGGACTATCGGATACGCAGTATTTT | CASRGLSDTQYF
TRBJ2-5 | TRBV20-1 | . | . | TGCAGTGCTTATAGAGGGGGGAAAGTCCAAGAGACCCAGTACTTC | CSAYRGGKVQETQYF
TRBJ2-7 | TRBV27 | . | . | TGTGCCAGCAGTTTAATACAGGGCTACGAGCAGTACTTC | CASSLIQGYEQYF
TRBJ2-4 | TRBV7-9 | . | . | TGTGCCAGCAGCTTGGGACAAGGAAAAAACATTCAGTACTTC | CASSLGQGKNIQYF
TRBJ2-1 | TRBV7-3 | . | . | TGTGCCAGCAGCTTAGGTCAGGGATCCGATGAGCAGTTCTTC | CASSLGQGSDEQFF
TRBJ2-5 | TRBV20-1 | . | TRBD2 | TGCAGTGCCAAAGCGGGAGCCCCAGAGACCCAGTACTTC | CSAKAGAPETQYF
TRBJ2-3 | TRBV6-1 | . | . | TGTGCCACCTTAGTAAGGAAGGGCCTTGAAGATACGCAGTATTTT | CATLVRKGLEDTQYF